This T cell receptor (beta chain) derives from a study of T cell repertoires in cytomegalovirus infection. At the level of the study: In the study, CMV epitopes included recently identified HLA-C-restricted and well-studied HLA-B-restricted ones.

General study results and limits: HLA-C-restricted TCR beta clonotypes specific for CMV led the ex vivo response.

TCRdb re-called the reads through MiXCR, storing one row per CDR3 protein. The sample gives more than 40,000 distinct CDR3 sequences, 20% to 25% of which show up once; around nine tenths is in the top ten. The CDR3 is 12 amino acids. V was pared by 5 bases and J by 6 bases, with 11 bases between. From germline, CDR1 is SGHNT and CDR2 YYREEE (reference sequence). About this clonotype: Its antigen is undetermined.

The rearrangement joins TRBV5-4 to TRBJ1-1; D not resolved. This clonotype was obtained from a human donor in good health (CMV status not recorded). Some clones in this sample may be carry-over from other donors' samples. This specimen was CD8+ T cells from cultured PBMCs, taken from culture after CMV antigen stimulation. This chain's CDR3 is CASRGRTPEAFF. The CDR3 DNA sequence: TGTGCCAGCAGGGGCCGGACGCCTGAAGCTTTCTTT.